This paragraph reports one T cell receptor (beta chain). It has no known antigen specificity. The record has no base qualities; no much larger clone is one base away. The goal of deep resolution MiSeq sequencing was a depth between 1 in 1 million and 1 in 200,000 T cells, and coverage averaged 10x per clonotype. The immunoSEQ hsTCRB Kit was used to generate the TCR beta libraries. The original methods were these. Data were analyzed with ImmunoSEQ Data Assistant and ImmunoSEQ Analyzer, with V, D and J genes assigned per IMGT definitions. Clonality, which ranges from 0 to 1, was calculated as one minus the normalized Shannon entropy of productive rearrangement frequencies. Public clonotype analysis was restricted to overrepresented clonotypes comprising at least 0.05% of each patient's repertoire. Repertoires from around 13 age-matched healthy donors in immuneACCESS were used as clonality controls. TCRdb re-hosts the immuneACCESS table, in-frame sequences only. Its copies lack some clones; in the studies checked, an unresolved V gene accounts for under half of them, and the cause for the rest is not known. V, J and clone size were drawn from that table, and D and trimming were deduced from the DNA. Counted in this sample were around 310,000 clones; about 80% of them appeared once. Of the sample, 5% to 7% is held by the ten largest clones.

For TCR beta library preparation, about 2 micrograms of genomic DNA were isolated from cryopreserved PBMCs. Longitudinal blood samples from CLL patients receiving ibrutinib monotherapy were subjected to high-throughput TCR beta sequencing. Patients were enrolled in a phase 2 open-label single-center ibrutinib monotherapy trial. The data stem from a study of cytotoxic CD8 clonotypes in ibrutinib-treated CLL (dated by TCRdb to the early 2020s). In the study overall: In this cohort, more than 14 patients were treatment-naive and some 10 were relapsed/refractory, while 17 to 18 had unmutated IGHV. Responses were partial in around 25 patients and complete in 2; after median approximately 69 months follow-up, around 15 stayed in remission and around 12 progressed. The response samples were drawn at a median of approximately twelve months into treatment, with a range of about 6 to 36 months. On average, each sample had approximately 280,000 productive templates and roughly 95,000 productive rearrangements. Of the roughly 79 people in the trial, 25 to 30 had longitudinal samples available. Cryopreserved peripheral blood mononuclear cells were collected at three points: before therapy, at response, and at either sustained remission or disease progression. Overall study outcomes, separate from this receptor: Lymph node repertoires were not examined, and the timing of sampling was not matched between patients in sustained remission and those whose disease progressed. At baseline, clonality was higher than in age-matched healthy donors and showed a strong correlation with circulating CD8+ T-cell counts. Public clonotypes were rare and either shrank or stayed stable during treatment, and the rise in clonality at ibrutinib response reflected expansion of private clonotypes. Clonality increased at ibrutinib response, stayed stable in sustained remission, and fell back toward baseline at progression.

Compared with germline, V lacks 1 base and J lacks 9 bases; bases without a gene match: 12. From a lookup of the germline V gene, CDR1 and CDR2 are SGDLS and YYNGEE. From the cysteine through the phenylalanine, the CDR3 covers 17 amino acids. Left in the record is the CDR3 DNA by itself, 51 bases read in frame from the first base. The chain joins TRBV9 to TRBJ2-1; the central 11 bases match TRBD2. This TCR came from a human donor with chronic lymphocytic leukemia. The input for sequencing was PBMCs, taken before ibrutinib treatment. The nucleotide sequence is TGTGCCAGCAGCGTAAGAGGGCTAGCGGGAGGCACCAGTGAGCAGTTCTTC. It translates to CASSVRGLAGGTSEQFF.